This TCR beta chain emerged from a study of T cell responses to AZD1222 COVID-19 vaccine. Worth noting for this clone: Its antigen is not known.

This table comes from immunoSEQ multiplex PCR, and its TCRdb copy is limited to in-frame clones, with some not included. The table has approximately 100,000 clones, roughly nine tenths seen once. The CDR3 contains 17 residues. Trimming at V came to 3 bases and at J to 0 bases, leaving 5 bases not matched to a gene. Germline V gene sequence: CDR1 SGDLS, CDR2 YYNGEE. Overall study findings and caveats: Receipt of two AZD1222 doses was followed by a rise in Spike-specific TCR breadth and depth. Just a handful of people given AZD1222 tested seropositive at baseline. The peak T cell response came first, and repertoires were sampled only after it.

The sequence came from an adult in good health. V is TRBV9 and J is TRBJ2-2; 10 nucleotides line up with TRBD2. Sequenced here: peripheral blood, sampled on day 0 of AZD1222 vaccination. DNA of the CDR3: TGTGCCAGCAGCGACTCTAGCGGGGGAGCGAACACCGGGGAGCTGTTTTTT. Protein sequence: CASSDSSGGANTGELFF. The variable domain in full, completed from reference TRBV9 and TRBJ2-2, reads DSGVTQTPKHLITATGQRVTLRCSPRSGDLSVYWYQQSLDQGLQFLIQYYNGEERAKGNILERFSAQQFPDLHSELNLSSLELGDSALYFCASSDSSGGANTGELFFGEGSRLTVL.